This T cell receptor (beta chain) was recorded in a study of shared clonotypes between healthy human individuals. Across the study: Three CD4 naive, three CD4 memory, two CD8 naive and one CD8 memory plate were used per donor.

Germline V gene sequence: CDR1 SGHRS, CDR2 YFSETQ. Trimming left V 0 bases short and J 2 bases short, with 11 bases between. The CDR3 spans 15 residues. Deep was the level used in running the assay. Using immunoSEQ multiplex PCR, the repertoire was profiled, and TCRdb retains in-frame clones only, with some absent. The repertoire has millions of clones, 90% to 95% of them found once; the top ten carry 0.13% to 0.15%. Input material: naive CD4+ T cells sorted from blood. Stated subset: CD45RA+ positively selected. The genes are TRBV5-1 and TRBJ2-5; maybe TRBD1 (5 bases). The receptor comes from a man between 18 and 35 years old in good health. This chain's CDR3 is CASSLGSRAQETQYF. The CDR3 nucleotides are TGCGCCAGCAGCTTGGGCAGCAGGGCTCAAGAGACCCAGTACTTC.